This T cell receptor (beta chain) was found in a study of T cell changes during pregnancy in multiple sclerosis. The repertoire was sequenced with immunoSEQ multiplex PCR; TCRdb's copy has only in-frame clones and lacks some. Seen here are roughly 35,000 clones, approximately 92% observed once, and the top ten hold less than 0.45%. This CDR3 has 17 amino acids. V gave up 0 bases and J gave up 4 bases; unmatched junction bases: 11. CDR1 and CDR2 (germline): SGHDT, YYEEEE. The chain has TRBV5-6 and TRBJ2-5; TRBD2 aligns across 8 bases. The sample consisted of CD4+ T cells from peripheral blood mononuclear cells, taken in the third trimester of pregnancy. The sequence was collected from a female donor in good health, enrolled as a control in a pregnancy study. CDR3 in DNA: TGTGCCAGCAGCTTGGGGGTAGCGGGGTTAAATGGAGAGACCCAGTACTTC. This translates into CASSLGVAGLNGETQYF.